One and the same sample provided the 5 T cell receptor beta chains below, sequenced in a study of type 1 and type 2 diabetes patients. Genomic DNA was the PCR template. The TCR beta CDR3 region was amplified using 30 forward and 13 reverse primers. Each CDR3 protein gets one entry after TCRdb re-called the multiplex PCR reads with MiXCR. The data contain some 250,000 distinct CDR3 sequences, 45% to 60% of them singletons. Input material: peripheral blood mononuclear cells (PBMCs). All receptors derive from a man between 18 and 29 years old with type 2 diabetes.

CDR3 in amino acids: CAWSVGTGSYNEQFF. The CDR3 DNA is TGTGCCTGGAGTGTAGGGACAGGCTCCTACAATGAGCAGTTCTTC. The chain links TRBV30 to TRBJ2-1; 8 nucleotides match TRBD1. The germline V gene has CDR1 GTSNPN and CDR2 SVGIG (reference sequence). Losses at the gene ends were 0 bases for V and 0 bases for J; bases not matched to a gene: 1. CDR3 size: 15 residues.

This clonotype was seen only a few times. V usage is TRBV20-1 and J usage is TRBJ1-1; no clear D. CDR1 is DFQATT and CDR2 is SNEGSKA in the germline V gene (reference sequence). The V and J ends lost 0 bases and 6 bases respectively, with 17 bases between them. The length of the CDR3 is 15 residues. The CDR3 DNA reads TGCAGTGCTAGAGATCTAAGGAACGTTGCCGCTGAAGCTTTCTTT. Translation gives CSARDLRNVAAEAFF.

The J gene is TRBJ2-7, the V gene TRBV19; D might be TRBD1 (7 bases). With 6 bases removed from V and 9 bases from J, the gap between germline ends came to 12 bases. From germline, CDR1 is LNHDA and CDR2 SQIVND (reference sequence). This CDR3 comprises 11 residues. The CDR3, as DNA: TGTGCCAGTAGGGAGGGACAGAGGCAGTACTTC. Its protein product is CASREGQRQYF.

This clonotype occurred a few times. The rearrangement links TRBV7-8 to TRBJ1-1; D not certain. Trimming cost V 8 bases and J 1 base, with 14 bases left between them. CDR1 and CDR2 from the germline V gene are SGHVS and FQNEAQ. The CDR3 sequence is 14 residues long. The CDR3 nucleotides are TGTGCCAGCCGACGGTTAGAGGGGAACACTGAAGCTTTCTTT. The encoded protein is CASRRLEGNTEAFF.

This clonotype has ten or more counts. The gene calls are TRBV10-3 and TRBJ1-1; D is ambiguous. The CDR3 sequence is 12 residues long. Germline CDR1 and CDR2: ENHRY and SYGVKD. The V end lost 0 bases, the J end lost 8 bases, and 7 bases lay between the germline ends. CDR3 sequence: CAISESRREAFF. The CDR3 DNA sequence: TGTGCCATCAGTGAGTCCAGGAGAGAAGCTTTCTTT.